This T cell receptor (beta chain) appears in the sequencing data of a study of T cell repertoires in cytomegalovirus infection. V shed 6 bases and J shed 6 bases, with 19 bases lying between them. The length of the CDR3 is 15 residues. The germline V gene encodes CDR1 SNHLY and CDR2 FYNNEI. TCRdb re-called the reads with MiXCR, one entry per CDR3 protein. This table holds approximately 160,000 distinct CDR3 sequences, 17% found once. This TCR derives from a human donor in good health (CMV status not recorded). Some clones in this sample may be carry-over from other donors' samples. The specimen sequenced was CD8+ T cells from PBMCs. The gene calls are TRBV2 and TRBJ2-3; D is uncertain. CDR3 amino acids: CASSLGQSLGDTQYF. Written as DNA, the CDR3 is TGTGCCAGCAGCCTTGGTCAGTCTCTGGGTGATACGCAGTATTTT.